Below are 27 T cell receptor beta chains sequenced from a single sample in a study of CD4 T cell repertoires in COVID-19. Sequencing was performed with immunoSEQ multiplex PCR; in TCRdb, only in-frame clones are kept and a portion is missing. The sample holds about 75,000 clones, 83% seen once. Here the sequenced sample was CD4+ T cells from peripheral blood, taken after recovery from COVID-19. The receptors originated from a human donor who had COVID-19.

This chain joins TRBV5-1 and TRBJ2-5, with 9 bases identical to TRBD2. CDR1 is SGHRS, CDR2 YFSETQ, per germline. The CDR3 extends over 13 amino acids. The J segment lost 1 base and the V segment lost 7 bases, leaving 2 bases of the junction unmatched. This CDR3 reads CASRAGGQETQYF. CDR3 nucleotide sequence: TGCGCCAGCCGAGCGGGGGGCCAAGAGACCCAGTACTTC.

The gene calls are TRBV5-1 and TRBJ2-3; D could derive from TRBD1 or TRBD2 (6 bases each). V shed 4 bases and J shed 4 bases, with 16 bases lying between them. Germline CDR1 is SGHRS and CDR2 is YFSETQ. The CDR3 runs 15 residues. The CDR3, as DNA: TGCGCCAGCAGCGGAGGGGCAGGGGCCGCAGATACGCAGTATTTT. The encoded protein is CASSGGAGAADTQYF. Variable domain in full (rest from reference TRBV5-1 and TRBJ2-3): KAGVTQTPRYLIKTRGQQVTLSCSPISGHRSVSWYQQTPGQGLQFLFEYFSETQRNKGNFPGRFSGRQFSNSRSEMNVSTLELGDSALYLCASSGGAGAADTQYFGPGTRLTVL.

The V gene is TRBV30, the J gene TRBJ1-5, with D tentatively TRBD1 (5 bases). Germline values: CDR1 GTSNPN, CDR2 SVGIG (reference sequence). This CDR3 region has 15 residues. The V and J ends lost 2 bases and 6 bases respectively, with 17 bases between them. Here the CDR3 reads CAWSLGQGLGQPQHF. The CDR3 DNA reads as TGTGCCTGGAGTCTGGGCCAGGGCTTAGGTCAGCCCCAGCATTTT.

This chain connects TRBV7-2 to TRBJ2-7; 10 nucleotides line up with TRBD2. The trim removed 5 bases at V and 2 bases at J, leaving 6 bases unmatched. The CDR3 has 15 amino acids. In germline, CDR1 is SGHTA, CDR2 FQGNSA. The CDR3 coding sequence is TGTGCCAGCAGCCCCACTAGCGGGACCACCTACGAGCAGTACTTC. Its translation is CASSPTSGTTYEQYF.

This clone was seen just once. The chain recombines TRBV30 with TRBJ2-7, with D possibly matching TRBD1 (7 bases). The ends were cut back, 7 bases at V and 5 bases at J, with 15 bases in the middle. The CDR3 covers 12 residues. Germline CDR1 reads GTSNPN; CDR2 reads SVGIG (reference sequence). DNA of the CDR3: TGTGCCTCCAGCGGAGGGGGCCACGAGCAGTACTTC. This gives the protein CASSGGGHEQYF. Using reference TRBV30 and TRBJ2-7 for the parts outside the CDR3, the full variable domain is SQTIHQWPATLVQPVGSPLSLECTVEGTSNPNLYWYRQAAGRGLQLLFYSVGIGQISSEVPQNLSASRPQDRQFILSSKKLLLSDSGFYLCASSGGGHEQYFGPGTRLTVT.

Here the CDR3 DNA reads TGTGCCAGCAGCTTACAGAGGGGCACCGGGGAGCTGTTTTTT. It codes for CASSLQRGTGELFF. V usage is TRBV11-3 and J usage is TRBJ2-2; either TRBD1 or TRBD2 may fit D (5 bases each). Trimming removed 2 bases from V and 4 bases from J, with 8 bases in between. This CDR3 region has 14 residues. Germline lookup yields CDR1 SGHNT and CDR2 YENEEA.

This rearrangement joins TRBV7-9 to TRBJ2-5, with TRBD1 matching 9 bases. The CDR3 loop spans 14 amino acids. Germline V gene data show CDR1 as SEHNR and CDR2 as FQNEAQ (reference sequence). Germline trimming cut 1 base from V and 5 bases from J; bases unmatched to any gene: 2. The CDR3 loop reads CASSLGTGVETQYF. In DNA, the CDR3 is TGTGCCAGCAGCTTAGGGACAGGGGTCGAGACCCAGTACTTC.

CDR3 nucleotide sequence: TGCGCCAGCAGCGCCCTCTTGACCCGGGACAGGGGAGGCAATGAGCAGTTCTTC. Translated: CASSALLTRDRGGNEQFF. The chain combines TRBV5-1 with TRBJ2-1; TRBD1 aligns across 10 bases. V lost 4 bases to trimming and J lost 6 bases; unmatched junction nucleotides: 16. CDR3 length: 18 residues. Germline CDR1 reads SGHRS; CDR2 reads YFSETQ.

This clone was recorded only once. The rearrangement joins TRBV27 to TRBJ2-1; 9 bases match TRBD2. Losses at the gene ends were 6 bases for V and 6 bases for J; bases not matched to a gene: 12. CDR1 and CDR2 from the germline V gene are MNHEY and SMNVEV (reference sequence). This CDR3 spans 16 amino acids. The CDR3 spells CASRGLAGGSGNEQFF. CDR3 nucleotide sequence: TGTGCCAGCAGGGGATTGGCGGGGGGGTCGGGCAATGAGCAGTTCTTC.

J is TRBJ1-2 and V is TRBV15; tentatively, D is TRBD1 (6 bases). The CDR3 covers 14 residues. Trimming removed 1 base from V and 2 bases from J, with 8 bases in between. Germline-derived CDR1 and CDR2 are LNHNV and YYDKDF (reference sequence). CDR3 in DNA: TGTGCCACCAGCAGAGGCAGGGGCAACTATGGCTACACCTTC. Its protein product is CATSRGRGNYGYTF. The variable domain in full, completed from reference TRBV15 and TRBJ1-2, reads DAMVIQNPRYQVTQFGKPVTLSCSQTLNHNVMYWYQQKSSQAPKLLFHYYDKDFNNEADTPDNFQSRRPNTSFCFLDIRSPGLGDTAMYLCATSRGRGNYGYTFGSGTRLTVV.

V usage is TRBV7-9 and J usage is TRBJ2-7; D remains ambiguous. V shed 5 bases and J shed 2 bases, with 10 bases lying between them. This CDR3 contains 13 residues. Germline V gene lookup returns CDR1 SEHNR and CDR2 FQNEAQ (reference sequence). The CDR3 protein is CASSAATTYEQYF. The CDR3 DNA reads as TGTGCCAGCAGCGCCGCAACGACCTACGAGCAGTACTTC.

The V gene is TRBV5-1, the J gene TRBJ2-1; the match to TRBD2 covers 8 bases. CDR1 SGHRS and CDR2 YFSETQ come from the germline V gene. With V trimmed by 0 bases and J by 2 bases, 7 bases remained unmatched. This CDR3 region has 17 residues. The CDR3 loop reads CASSLEKRETTYNEQFF. In DNA form, the CDR3 reads TGCGCCAGCAGCTTGGAAAAGCGGGAGACTACCTACAATGAGCAGTTCTTC.

The CDR3 DNA reads TGTGCCAGCAGCCAGGCTCCAGCGGGAGGGGGACTCGAGCAGTACTTC. Amino acids: CASSQAPAGGGLEQYF. The chain is built from TRBV3-1 (or the pseudogene TRBV3-2) and TRBJ2-7; TRBD2 aligns across 10 bases. V lost 3 bases, J lost 6 bases, and 11 bases stayed unmatched. This CDR3 has 16 amino acids. Germline V CDR1 and CDR2: LGHDT, YNNKEL (reference sequence).

The CDR3 sequence: CASSLSMGLGYEQYF. CDR3 sequence (DNA): TGTGCCAGCAGTTTATCGATGGGCCTAGGCTACGAGCAGTACTTC. The chain links TRBV27 to TRBJ2-7; D is ambiguous. The CDR3 length is 15 residues. Trimming took 0 bases from V and 3 from J, leaving 12 bases between them. CDR1 and CDR2 (germline): MNHEY, SMNVEV (reference sequence).

Here the CDR3 DNA reads TGTGCCATCAGAAGAGGGGGCGACGAAGACTACACCTTC. Protein product: CAIRRGGDEDYTF. The genes are TRBV10-3 and TRBJ1-2, with 7 positions matching TRBD1. V lost 6 bases to trimming and J lost 10 bases; unmatched junction nucleotides: 11. CDR3 length equals 13 residues. Germline V gives CDR1 ENHRY, CDR2 SYGVKD.

This clone is labeled medium-sized (0.01 to 0.1%). The rearrangement links TRBV10-1 to TRBJ2-7; no definite D call. V was clipped by 0 bases and J by 6 bases, with 15 bases between them. There are 15 residues in the CDR3. The germline CDR1 and CDR2 sequences are WNHNN and SYGVQD (reference sequence). The CDR3 region is CASSESFSPGGEQYF. The CDR3 nucleotides are TGCGCCAGCAGTGAGTCGTTTTCCCCCGGTGGCGAGCAGTACTTC.

The chain couples TRBV5-1 to TRBJ2-1; D is unresolved. CDR3 length: 14 residues. V lost 0 bases to trimming and J lost 2 bases, with 6 bases between them. CDR1 is SGHRS and CDR2 is YFSETQ in the germline V gene. The CDR3 nucleotides are TGCGCCAGCAGCTTGGACTACCCCTACAATGAGCAGTTCTTC. Protein sequence: CASSLDYPYNEQFF.

The chain links TRBV4-1 to TRBJ2-2; possible D gene TRBD2, 6 bases. The germline V gene has CDR1 MGHRA and CDR2 YSYEKL. CDR3 size: 17 residues. V lost 3 bases and J 6 bases, leaving 20 bases between the germline ends. CDR3 DNA: TGCGCCAGCAGCCAGGGGGGAAACCGCAATCCGTCCGGGGAGCTGTTTTTT. It encodes CASSQGGNRNPSGELFF.

The rearrangement uses TRBV19 and TRBJ1-4; possibly TRBD1 for D (5 bases). The CDR3 has 15 residues. Germline CDR1 reads LNHDA; CDR2 reads SQIVND (reference sequence). The germline V and J ends were trimmed by 7 bases and 0 bases, with 12 bases remaining between them. CDR3 DNA: TGTGCCAGTACTCAACAGGATGCAACTAATGAAAAACTGTTTTTT. This translates into CASTQQDATNEKLFF. Looking up the rest from reference TRBV19 and TRBJ1-4 gives the full variable domain: DGGITQSPKYLFRKEGQNVTLSCEQNLNHDAMYWYRQDPGQGLRLIYYSQIVNDFQKGDIAEGYSVSREKKESFPLTVTSAQKNPTAFYLCASTQQDATNEKLFFGSGTQLSVL.

The chain has TRBV29-1 and TRBJ2-1; D call uncertain. The CDR3 is 14 amino acids. V lost 7 bases and J lost 5, with 18 bases in between. Germline CDR1 reads SQVTM; CDR2 reads ANQGSEA. The CDR3 DNA reads TGCAGCGGAAATTACAGATTTACGAACAATGAGCAGTTCTTC. It encodes CSGNYRFTNNEQFF.

The chain employs TRBV19 and TRBJ1-5; 7 bases are a match to TRBD1. Per the germline V gene, CDR1 is LNHDA and CDR2 is SQIVND (reference sequence). V lost 5 bases and J lost 3; bases outside the gene matches: 7. The CDR3 loop spans 15 amino acids. This chain's CDR3 is CASSWDSEINQPQHF. In DNA form, the CDR3 reads TGTGCCAGTAGTTGGGACAGTGAGATCAATCAGCCCCAGCATTTT.

This sequence joins TRBV7-9 and TRBJ1-5, with D unclear. The CDR3 has 13 amino acids. The germline V gene encodes CDR1 SEHNR and CDR2 FQNEAQ (reference sequence). Trimming left V 1 base short and J 3 bases short, with 4 bases between. CDR3 nucleotide sequence: TGTGCCAGCAGCTTAGAGTTCAATCAGCCCCAGCATTTT. Translated: CASSLEFNQPQHF.

The chain uses TRBV5-1 and TRBJ2-2; D perhaps matches TRBD2 (5 bases). CDR1 is SGHRS, CDR2 YFSETQ, per germline. V lost 0 bases and J lost 6, with 12 bases in between. The CDR3 extends over 15 amino acids. In nucleotides, the CDR3 is TGCGCCAGCAGCTTGGGCCCTAGCCCGCCCGGGGAGCTGTTTTTT. Encoded protein: CASSLGPSPPGELFF.

The chain joins TRBV10-1 to TRBJ2-3; D gene unclear. The V end lost 5 bases, the J end lost 0 bases, and 6 bases lay between the germline ends. The CDR3 covers 13 residues. Germline values: CDR1 WNHNN, CDR2 SYGVQD (reference sequence). CDR3 sequence: CASSKFSTDTQYF. For the CDR3, the DNA is TGCGCCAGCAGTAAATTCAGCACAGATACGCAGTATTTT.

This chain connects TRBV6-6 to TRBJ2-3; no clear D. Trimming took off 6 bases at V and 1 base at J, with 11 bases between the two ends. Germline CDR1 reads MNHNY; CDR2 reads SVGAGI (reference sequence). The CDR3 loop spans 14 amino acids. Written as DNA, the CDR3 is TGTGCCAGCAGGGCAGAGGAAGGCACAGATACGCAGTATTTT. Its protein product is CASRAEEGTDTQYF.

The chain recombines TRBV6-6 with TRBJ1-4; 8 bases are a match to TRBD1. Germline lookup yields CDR1 MNHNY and CDR2 SVGAGI (reference sequence). The CDR3 extends over 16 amino acids. J lost 5 bases, V lost 2 bases, and 7 bases had no gene match. In nucleotides, the CDR3 is TGTGCCAGCAGTTACCGAAAGACAGGGGACAATGAAAAACTGTTTTTT. Its translation is CASSYRKTGDNEKLFF.

This chain joins TRBV14 and TRBJ2-2, with 8 bases aligning to TRBD2. Germline CDR1 and CDR2: SGHDN and FVKESK. The CDR3 is 15 residues long. J gave up 4 bases and V 3 bases, and 4 bases lay outside the gene matches. The CDR3 region is CASSHGGGRTGELFF. The DNA for the CDR3 is TGTGCCAGCAGCCACGGGGGGGGCCGCACCGGGGAGCTGTTTTTT.